This is a list of T cell receptor beta chains from one sample in a study of response to subunit inactivated influenza vaccine. From the RT-PCR reads, TCRdb called clonotypes with MiXCR, one entry per CDR3 protein. The table has around 250,000 distinct CDR3 sequences, 12% seen once. Source: non-naive T cells sorted from PBMCs, taken around two weeks before vaccination. Source of these receptors: a man in his forties or fifties who received an inactivated influenza vaccine. The CDR3 runs from the conserved cysteine through the conserved F or W. A D gene is named only where the DNA matches it firmly. Clone sizes are given selectively: once, few, many, or a class where the clone is expanded.

D gene	clone size	V gene	J gene	CDR3 protein	CDR3 DNA
-	-	TRBV29-1	TRBJ1-2	CSVAQDGYTF	TGCAGCGTTGCCCAAGATGGCTACACCTTC
-	many	TRBV11-1	TRBJ2-1	CASSPGGDVSYNEQFF	TGTGCCAGCAGCCCCGGCGGGGACGTCTCCTACAATGAGCAGTTCTTC
-	few	TRBV24-1	TRBJ2-2	CATSEVGRGELFF	TGTGCCACCAGTGAGGTGGGCAGAGGGGAGCTGTTTTTT
TRBD2	-	TRBV20-1	TRBJ2-5	CSANPSGTPTQYF	TGCAGTGCTAACCCTAGCGGGACCCCCACCCAGTACTTC
TRBD1	-	TRBV7-2	TRBJ2-1	CASSFAGTASREQFF	TGTGCCAGCAGCTTTGCCGGGACAGCCTCTCGGGAGCAGTTCTTC
-	many	TRBV12-3/TRBV12-4	TRBJ1-5	CASSFGDSNQPQHF	TGTGCCAGCAGTTTCGGAGATAGCAATCAGCCCCAGCATTTT
TRBD2	many	TRBV3-1	TRBJ2-2	CASSFGLAGELFF	TGTGCCAGCAGCTTCGGACTAGCGGGGGAGCTGTTTTTT
TRBD2	many	TRBV20-1	TRBJ2-1	CSASVAGGWNEQFF	TGCAGTGCTAGCGTAGCGGGAGGGTGGAATGAGCAGTTCTTC
-	-	TRBV5-8	TRBJ1-2	CAISPGLRCYTF	TGTGCCATCAGCCCTGGGCTCCGCTGCTACACCTTC
-	-	TRBV20-1	TRBJ2-6	CSARVGGSSGANVLTF	TGCAGTGCTAGAGTCGGGGGATCCTCTGGGGCCAACGTCCTGACTTTC
TRBD1	few	TRBV7-2	TRBJ2-5	CASSPSGGRMETQYF	TGTGCCAGCAGCCCATCAGGGGGCCGGATGGAGACCCAGTACTTC
-	few	TRBV3-1	TRBJ1-1	CASSQKGGGRVAEAFF	TGTGCCAGCAGCCAAAAAGGGGGGGGGCGCGTCGCTGAAGCTTTCTTT
TRBD2	few	TRBV7-9	TRBJ2-2	CASSLGVSGATGELFF	TGTGCCAGCAGCTTAGGTGTTAGCGGGGCCACCGGGGAGCTGTTTTTT